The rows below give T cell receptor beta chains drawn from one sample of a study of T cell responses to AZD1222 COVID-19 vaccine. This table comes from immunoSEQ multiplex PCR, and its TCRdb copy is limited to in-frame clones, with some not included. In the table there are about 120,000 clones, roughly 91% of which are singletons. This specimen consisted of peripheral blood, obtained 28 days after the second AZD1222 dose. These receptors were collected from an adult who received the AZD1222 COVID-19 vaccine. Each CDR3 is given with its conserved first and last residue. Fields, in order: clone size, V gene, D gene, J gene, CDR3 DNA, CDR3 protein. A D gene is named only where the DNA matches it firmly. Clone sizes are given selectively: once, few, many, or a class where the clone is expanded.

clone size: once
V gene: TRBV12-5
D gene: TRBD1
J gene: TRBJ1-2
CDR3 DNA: TGTGCTAGTGGTTTGCCCCGACAGGGAAATGGCTACACCTTC
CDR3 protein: CASGLPRQGNGYTF

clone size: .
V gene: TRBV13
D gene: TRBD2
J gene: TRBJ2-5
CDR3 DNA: TGTGCCAGCAGCCCTCTAGCGGGGGGGGCAGAGACCCAGTACTTC
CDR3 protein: CASSPLAGGAETQYF

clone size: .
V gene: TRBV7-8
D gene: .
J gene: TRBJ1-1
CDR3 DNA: TGTGCCAGCAGCTCGTGGGGGGCGGGCACTGAAGCTTTCTTT
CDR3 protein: CASSSWGAGTEAFF

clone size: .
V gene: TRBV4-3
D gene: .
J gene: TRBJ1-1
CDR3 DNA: TGCGCCAGCAGCCAAGATTTGCGGGGGATGAACACTGAAGCTTTCTTT
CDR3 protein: CASSQDLRGMNTEAFF

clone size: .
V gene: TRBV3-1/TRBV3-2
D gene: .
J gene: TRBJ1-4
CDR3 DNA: TGTGCCAGCAGCCAAGGATCCGAAAAACTGTTTTTT
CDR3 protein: CASSQGSEKLFF

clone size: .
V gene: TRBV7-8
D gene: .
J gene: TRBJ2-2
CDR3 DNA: TGTGCCAGCAGCTCCTCCGGGGCGAACACCGGGGAGCTGTTTTTT
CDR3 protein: CASSSSGANTGELFF

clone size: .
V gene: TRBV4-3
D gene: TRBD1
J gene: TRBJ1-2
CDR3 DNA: TGCGCCAGCAGCCAAGGATTCGGACAGGGGGAAGGCTACACCTTC
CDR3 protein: CASSQGFGQGEGYTF

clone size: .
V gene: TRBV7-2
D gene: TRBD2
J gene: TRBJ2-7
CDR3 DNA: TGTGCCAGCAGCCCCCCTAGCGGGAGTGGCGAGCAGTACTTC
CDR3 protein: CASSPPSGSGEQYF

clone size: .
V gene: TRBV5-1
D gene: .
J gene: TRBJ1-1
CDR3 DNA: TGCGCCAGCAGCACACCCCCAAACACTGAAGCTTTCTTT
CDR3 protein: CASSTPPNTEAFF

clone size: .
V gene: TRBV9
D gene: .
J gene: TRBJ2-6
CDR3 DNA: TGTGCCAGCAGCAAAGCCCACAGGGCCTCTGGGGCCAACGTCCTGACTTTC
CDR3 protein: CASSKAHRASGANVLTF

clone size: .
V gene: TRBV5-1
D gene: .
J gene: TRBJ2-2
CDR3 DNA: TGCGCCAGCAGCCCAGCTAGCGTAGCGAACACCGGGGAGCTGTTTTTT
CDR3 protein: CASSPASVANTGELFF

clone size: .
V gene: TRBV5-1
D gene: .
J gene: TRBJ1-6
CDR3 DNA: TGCGCCAGCAGCTCCTCTGCGGGGATCTCCTATAATTCACCCCTCCACTTT
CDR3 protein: CASSSSAGISYNSPLHF

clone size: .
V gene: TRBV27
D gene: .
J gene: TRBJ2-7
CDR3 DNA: TGTGCCAGCAGTTTTGAGGGTTATAGTGCCTACGAGCAGTACTTC
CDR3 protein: CASSFEGYSAYEQYF

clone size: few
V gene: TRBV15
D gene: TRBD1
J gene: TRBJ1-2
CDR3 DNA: TGTGCCACCAGCACCCGGACAGGAAACTATGGCTACACCTTC
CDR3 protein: CATSTRTGNYGYTF

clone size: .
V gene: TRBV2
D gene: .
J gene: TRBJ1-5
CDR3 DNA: TGTGCCAGCAGTGTTGAGTGGAGTAGCAATCAGCCCCAGCATTTT
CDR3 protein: CASSVEWSSNQPQHF

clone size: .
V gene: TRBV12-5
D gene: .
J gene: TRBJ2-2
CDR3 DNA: TGTGCTAGTGGTTTGCGGACACAGCTAAACACCGGGGAGCTGTTTTTT
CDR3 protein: CASGLRTQLNTGELFF

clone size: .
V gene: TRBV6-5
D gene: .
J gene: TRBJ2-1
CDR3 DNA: TGTGCCAGCAGGGACAGCTTTCCCTTGGGTGAGCAGTTCTTC
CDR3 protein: CASRDSFPLGEQFF

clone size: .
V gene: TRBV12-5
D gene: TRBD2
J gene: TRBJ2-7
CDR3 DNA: TGTGCTAGTGGATCCGGACTAGCGGGAACCTACGAGCAGTACTTC
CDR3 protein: CASGSGLAGTYEQYF

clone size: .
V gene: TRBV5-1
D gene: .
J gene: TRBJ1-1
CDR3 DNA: TGCGCCAGCAGCTTGGGGCCAACCATGAACACTGAAGCTTTCTTT
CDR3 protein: CASSLGPTMNTEAFF

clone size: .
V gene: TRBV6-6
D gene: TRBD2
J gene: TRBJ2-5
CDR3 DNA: TGTGCCAGCAGTCCGGGACTAGGAGTCTCGAAGACCCAGTACTTC
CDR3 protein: CASSPGLGVSKTQYF

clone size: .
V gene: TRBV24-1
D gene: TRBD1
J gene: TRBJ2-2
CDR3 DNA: TGTGCCACCAGTGTCGGGACAGCGGCCGGGGAGCTGTTTTTT
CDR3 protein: CATSVGTAAGELFF

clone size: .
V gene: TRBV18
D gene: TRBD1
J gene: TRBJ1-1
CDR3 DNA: TGTGCCAGCTCTCCCGACAGGGGGCTAAAGAACACTGAAGCTTTCTTT
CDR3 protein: CASSPDRGLKNTEAFF